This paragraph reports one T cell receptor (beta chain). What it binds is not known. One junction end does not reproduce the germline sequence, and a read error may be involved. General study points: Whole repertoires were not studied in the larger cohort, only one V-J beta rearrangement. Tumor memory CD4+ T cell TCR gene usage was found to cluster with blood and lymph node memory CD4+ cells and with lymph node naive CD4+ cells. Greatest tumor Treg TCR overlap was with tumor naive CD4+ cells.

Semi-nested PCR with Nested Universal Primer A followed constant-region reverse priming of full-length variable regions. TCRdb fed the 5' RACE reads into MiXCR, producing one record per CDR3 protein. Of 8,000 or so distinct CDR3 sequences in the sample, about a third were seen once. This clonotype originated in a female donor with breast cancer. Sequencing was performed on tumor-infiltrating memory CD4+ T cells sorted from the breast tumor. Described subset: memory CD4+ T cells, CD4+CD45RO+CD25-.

The CDR3 sequence: CASSQRLVAPCNGQFF. For the CDR3, the DNA is TGTGCCAGCAGCCAACGCCTAGTGGCCCCCTGCAATGGGCAGTTCTTC. The V and J genes are TRBV7-3 and TRBJ2-1; D unclear. The CDR3 length is 16 residues. The germline gives CDR1 SGHTA, CDR2 FQGTGA.